This TCR beta chain was observed in a study of blood T cell repertoires in COVID-19. This table comes from immunoSEQ multiplex PCR, and its TCRdb copy is limited to in-frame clones, with some not included. The table records roughly 190,000 clones, 75% to 80% of them present only once. This CDR3 has 15 residues. Trimming at V came to 0 bases and at J to 8 bases, leaving 9 bases not matched to a gene. Looked up from germline, CDR1 is LNHNV and CDR2 is YYDKDF (reference sequence). The source is a woman aged 45 to 65 with active or convalescent COVID-19. The source material was peripheral blood. The V gene is TRBV15, the J gene TRBJ1-1, with TRBD1 matching over 7 bases. The CDR3 reads CATSRDRGRGVEAFF. The DNA of the CDR3 is TGTGCCACCAGCAGAGATCGGGGCAGGGGGGTCGAAGCTTTCTTT. The full variable domain, with the rest looked up from reference TRBV15 and TRBJ1-1, is DAMVIQNPRYQVTQFGKPVTLSCSQTLNHNVMYWYQQKSSQAPKLLFHYYDKDFNNEADTPDNFQSRRPNTSFCFLDIRSPGLGDTAMYLCATSRDRGRGVEAFFGQGTRLTVV.